Sequencing of this T cell receptor beta chain was carried out in a study of HIV-infected children after antiretroviral therapy interruption. Study summary: Interruption group median age about 9.5 years; continuous group around 8 years. In continuous treatment, analyzed samples were from weeks 0, 48 and 150. Study outcomes and limitations: The Gini coefficient of naive CD4+ repertoires rose, returning to baseline by 3 years.

The TCR library was built from RNA with a 3' RACE protocol and unique molecular identifiers. TCRdb used MiXCR to reprocess the 3' RACE reads, holding one entry per CDR3 protein. The sample lists 70,000 to 90,000 distinct CDR3 sequences; roughly 6.4% were seen once. Documented treatment: PENTA 11 planned treatment interruption arm or continuous ART arm. Samples needed at least 5 million viable cryopreserved PBMCs. The V and J ends lost 0 bases and 0 bases respectively, with 6 bases between them. The CDR3 runs to 14 residues. CDR1 is SGHRS and CDR2 is YFSETQ in the germline V gene. This clonotype has only a few counts. Its target is unknown.

The clonotype was recovered from a pool of human donors with HIV. V gene TRBV5-1 combines with J gene TRBJ1-1, with unresolved D. The material sequenced was CD45RA+ CD4+ T cells from PBMCs, pooled from several time points, taken from a donor given antiretroviral therapy, either interrupted or continuous. The subset denotes: naive CD4+ CD45RA+ CD45RO- T cells. CDR3 amino acids: CASSLGQVNTEAFF. CDR3 sequence (DNA): TGCGCCAGCAGCTTGGGACAAGTGAACACTGAAGCTTTCTTT.